This is a list of T cell receptor beta chains from one sample in a study of cytomegalovirus exposure and HLA in healthy donors. The assay was immunoSEQ multiplex PCR, and TCRdb's table has in-frame clones only and misses some. Counted here are roughly 100,000 clones, roughly 80% occurring once; the ten biggest clones make up 8.5% to 10%. The material sequenced was PBMCs. The receptors come from a woman in her thirties or forties in good health and CMV-seropositive. The conserved cysteine and the conserved F or W are not part of the CDR3 here. The order of the fields is J gene, clone size, V gene, CDR3 protein. The size field is filled for only some rows; it gives once, few, many or a size class.

TRBJ2-7 | NA | TRBV7-8 | ASSLEQDLTYEQY
TRBJ1-6 | NA | TRBV2 | ASSDRQGGYNSPLH
TRBJ2-5 | NA | TRBV28 | ATGAGRETQY
TRBJ1-2 | few | TRBV28 | ASSFVGGESYGYT
TRBJ2-5 | NA | TRBV18 | ASSPLSGGNQETQY
TRBJ1-1 | NA | TRBV7-3 | ASSLTLANTEAF
TRBJ1-2 | once | TRBV6-5 | ASRLPGVDYGYT
TRBJ1-1 | NA | TRBV5-5 | ASSVDRANTEAF
TRBJ1-6 | NA | TRBV5-8 | ASSSQSGQPSSYNSPLH
TRBJ2-3 | NA | TRBV5-1 | ASSGGTGGPDSTDTQY
TRBJ2-1 | NA | TRBV2 | ASSTDRNSQF
TRBJ1-1 | few | TRBV7-9 | ASSLRDRPNTEAF
TRBJ1-5 | once | TRBV21-1 | ASSKDRDSNQPQH
TRBJ2-3 | NA | TRBV27 | ASSSTGGADTQY
TRBJ2-3 | few | TRBV7-8 | ASSLGAGTSTDTQY
TRBJ2-1 | NA | TRBV4-2 | ASSQGVGGYNEQF
TRBJ1-1 | NA | TRBV29-1 | SVPQQGAATEAF
TRBJ2-3 | NA | TRBV5-1 | ASSSGAGGIWGTDTQY
TRBJ2-7 | NA | TRBV18 | ASSPGTGIYEQY
TRBJ1-5 | few | TRBV19 | ASSAAGGFNQPQH
TRBJ2-1 | once | TRBV4-2 | ASSHLLAGKGNEQF
TRBJ2-7 | NA | TRBV14 | ASSLGTGGYEQY
TRBJ1-1 | NA | TRBV4-1 | ASSQVRQGAIEAF
TRBJ2-7 | NA | TRBV4-1 | ASSRALASRYEQY
TRBJ2-7 | NA | TRBV6-1 | ASSIQGGGYEQY
TRBJ2-6 | once | TRBV28 | ASSFGQGGDTGANVLT
TRBJ1-1 | NA | TRBV5-1 | ASSLERSTEAF
TRBJ1-5 | NA | TRBV7-7 | ASKLGPTGQGAIGDQPQH
TRBJ1-1 | NA | TRBV28 | ASSFYSGRVRTEAF
TRBJ1-2 | NA | TRBV28 | ATSSTGIYGYT
TRBJ1-4 | NA | TRBV27 | ASSRGLGEKLF
TRBJ2-1 | NA | TRBV6-1 | ATGFRDRVNEQF
TRBJ1-4 | NA | TRBV4-1 | ASSQQHFQVANEKLF
TRBJ2-5 | NA | TRBV5-1 | ASSFGTGQETQY
TRBJ1-6 | NA | TRBV7-9 | ASSLLGARSPLH
TRBJ1-1 | NA | TRBV29-1 | SARLDTEAF